Listed below are T cell receptor beta chains from one sample, sequenced in a study of cytomegalovirus exposure and HLA in healthy donors. Using immunoSEQ multiplex PCR, the repertoire was profiled, and TCRdb retains in-frame clones only, with some absent. Here the sample spans 150,000 to 200,000 clones, 65% to 70% being singletons. The specimen was PBMCs. Source of these receptors: a woman aged 18 to 35 in good health and CMV-seropositive. CDR3s include the opening cysteine and the closing phenylalanine or tryptophan. A D gene is named only where the DNA matches it firmly. Size is stated for part of the rows, as once, few or many counts, or as a class when the clone is expanded.

d_call: NA
clone_size: few
v_call: TRBV5-1
j_call: TRBJ2-1
cdr3_aa: CASRGLGGKNNEQFF
cdr3_nt: TGCGCCAGCAGAGGTCTCGGAGGCAAGAACAATGAGCAGTTCTTC

d_call: NA
clone_size: NA
v_call: TRBV5-1
j_call: TRBJ2-2
cdr3_aa: CASSLLTATGELFF
cdr3_nt: TGCGCCAGCAGCCTCCTAACAGCAACCGGGGAGCTGTTTTTT

d_call: TRBD1
clone_size: NA
v_call: TRBV5-1
j_call: TRBJ1-2
cdr3_aa: CASSDPSTGGYGYTF
cdr3_nt: TGCGCCAGCTCTGATCCCTCCACAGGGGGCTATGGCTACACCTTC

d_call: TRBD1
clone_size: once
v_call: TRBV19
j_call: TRBJ1-1
cdr3_aa: CASRSHQGQTYTEAFF
cdr3_nt: TGTGCCAGTAGATCCCACCAGGGACAGACTTACACTGAAGCTTTCTTT

d_call: NA
clone_size: NA
v_call: TRBV7-2
j_call: TRBJ2-1
cdr3_aa: CASSLAGRLASYNEQFF
cdr3_nt: TGTGCCAGCAGCTTAGCAGGTCGTCTAGCATCCTACAATGAGCAGTTCTTC

d_call: NA
clone_size: NA
v_call: TRBV9
j_call: TRBJ1-3
cdr3_aa: CASSVGGGQGGNTIYF
cdr3_nt: TGTGCCAGCAGCGTGGGCGGGGGTCAGGGTGGAAACACCATATATTTT

d_call: TRBD1
clone_size: NA
v_call: TRBV30
j_call: TRBJ2-7
cdr3_aa: CAWSPGQDYEQYF
cdr3_nt: TGTGCCTGGAGTCCCGGACAGGACTACGAGCAGTACTTC

d_call: TRBD2
clone_size: few
v_call: TRBV4-2
j_call: TRBJ2-7
cdr3_aa: CASSQGASGGSYEQYF
cdr3_nt: TGTGCCAGCAGCCAAGGGGCTAGCGGGGGGTCCTACGAGCAGTACTTC

d_call: TRBD2
clone_size: few
v_call: TRBV29-1
j_call: TRBJ2-1
cdr3_aa: CSVAKREGRNEQFF
cdr3_nt: TGCAGCGTTGCTAAGCGGGAGGGCCGGAATGAGCAGTTCTTC

d_call: NA
clone_size: NA
v_call: TRBV18
j_call: TRBJ1-5
cdr3_aa: CASSPSSVAGGHQPQHF
cdr3_nt: TGTGCCAGCTCACCCTCCTCGGTTGCGGGGGGCCATCAGCCCCAGCATTTT

d_call: NA
clone_size: NA
v_call: TRBV5-5
j_call: TRBJ2-5
cdr3_aa: CASSPQYQETQYF
cdr3_nt: TGTGCCAGCAGCCCCCAGTACCAAGAGACCCAGTACTTC

d_call: TRBD1
clone_size: NA
v_call: TRBV29-1
j_call: TRBJ2-1
cdr3_aa: CSVVDRGTYNEQFF
cdr3_nt: TGCAGCGTGGTTGACAGGGGCACATACAATGAGCAGTTCTTC

d_call: TRBD2
clone_size: NA
v_call: TRBV15
j_call: TRBJ2-3
cdr3_aa: CATSRDRWTSLDTQYF
cdr3_nt: TGTGCCACCAGCAGAGATCGGTGGACTAGCCTGGATACGCAGTATTTT

d_call: NA
clone_size: NA
v_call: TRBV5-1
j_call: TRBJ2-7
cdr3_aa: CASGAADATYEQYF
cdr3_nt: TGCGCCAGCGGGGCGGCGGACGCCACCTACGAGCAGTACTTC

d_call: TRBD1
clone_size: NA
v_call: TRBV14
j_call: TRBJ1-1
cdr3_aa: CASSPPGTVNTEAFF
cdr3_nt: TGTGCCAGCAGCCCACCGGGGACAGTGAACACTGAAGCTTTCTTT

d_call: NA
clone_size: NA
v_call: TRBV6-6
j_call: TRBJ2-7
cdr3_aa: CASSTSGFTDEQYF
cdr3_nt: TGTGCCAGCAGCACCTCGGGTTTTACCGACGAGCAGTACTTC

d_call: TRBD1
clone_size: NA
v_call: TRBV28
j_call: TRBJ1-2
cdr3_aa: CASRGYRGLNYGYTF
cdr3_nt: TGTGCCAGCAGGGGGTACAGGGGGCTTAACTATGGCTACACCTTC

d_call: NA
clone_size: NA
v_call: TRBV15
j_call: TRBJ1-5
cdr3_aa: CATSGGADYSNQPQHF
cdr3_nt: TGTGCCACCAGCGGAGGGGCAGATTATAGCAATCAGCCCCAGCATTTT

d_call: NA
clone_size: NA
v_call: TRBV27
j_call: TRBJ2-1
cdr3_aa: CASGGDEQFF
cdr3_nt: TGTGCCAGCGGAGGGGATGAGCAGTTCTTC

d_call: NA
clone_size: few
v_call: TRBV6-6
j_call: TRBJ1-6
cdr3_aa: CASREFYNSPLHF
cdr3_nt: TGTGCCAGCCGGGAGTTCTATAATTCACCCCTCCACTTT